The 14 T cell receptor beta chains below come from one sample, sequenced in a study of PD-L1 blockade in urothelial cancer. This table comes from immunoSEQ multiplex PCR, and its TCRdb copy is limited to in-frame clones, with some not included. The sample lists about 36,000 clones, about four fifths seen once, with about 10% in the top ten. The sample's time point: peripheral blood 6 weeks after treatment start. The specimen was PBMCs, collected around atezolizumab (anti-PD-L1) treatment. The receptors originated from a man aged 40-55 years with urothelial cancer.

In nucleotides, the CDR3 is TGTGCCATCAGTGAGACCGAGGGGGCAGGGACTGAAGCTTTCTTT. The encoded protein is CAISETEGAGTEAFF. This chain links TRBV10-3 with TRBJ1-1; 7 bases align to TRBD1. The V segment lost 2 bases and the J segment 5 bases; nucleotides outside the gene matches: 8. Per the germline V gene, CDR1 is ENHRY and CDR2 is SYGVKD. This CDR3 has 15 residues.

This sequence joins TRBV5-1 and TRBJ2-3; 15 nucleotides align to TRBD2. The CDR3 totals 18 residues. From germline, CDR1 is SGHRS and CDR2 YFSETQ. J lost 6 bases, V lost 3 bases, and 11 bases had no gene match. Written as DNA, the CDR3 is TGCGCCAGCAGCTACTCAGGACTAGCGGGAGGGAGTAGGGATACGCAGTATTTT. Translating gives CASSYSGLAGGSRDTQYF.

The chain employs TRBV27 and TRBJ2-3; D uncertain. Trimming pared 3 bases from V and 3 bases from J, leaving 7 bases between. The CDR3 contains 13 residues. Germline V gene data show CDR1 as MNHEY and CDR2 as SMNVEV (reference sequence). CDR3 bases: TGTGCCAGCAGTTTTGCTACGACAGATACGCAGTATTTT. The encoded protein is CASSFATTDTQYF.

This sequence joins TRBV21-1 and TRBJ2-3; TRBD2, as called in the table, went unchecked against the DNA. TRBV21-1 constitutes a pseudogene. The CDR3 is made up of 20 amino acids. The CDR3 bases are TGTGCCAGCAGCTCCTCTCAAGGCGAAACTAGCGGGAGAAGGGCAGATACGCAGTATTTT. Translated: CASSSSQGETSGRRADTQYF.

This rearrangement joins TRBV11-2 to TRBJ1-5; TRBD1 is a possible D gene (6 bases). Germline V gene sequence: CDR1 SGHAT, CDR2 FQNNGV. The CDR3 is 15 amino acids. V lost 1 base, J lost 4 bases, and 11 bases lay in between. The CDR3 bases are TGTGCCAGCAGCTTAGGTGGACAGCTTAATCAGCCCCAGCATTTT. It specifies CASSLGGQLNQPQHF.

The sample holds a few counts of this clone. The J gene is TRBJ2-1, the V gene TRBV28; a weak D match, TRBD2 (6 bases). This CDR3 comprises 15 residues. Germline values: CDR1 MDHEN, CDR2 SYDVKM. V was pared by 11 bases and J by 0 bases, with 17 bases between. CDR3 region: CAGKHGSSSYNEQFF. The DNA for the CDR3 is TGTGCCGGCAAACACGGGAGCAGCTCCTACAATGAGCAGTTCTTC.

This chain joins TRBV2 and TRBJ2-5; tentatively, D is TRBD2 (6 bases). Germline CDR1 is SNHLY and CDR2 is FYNNEI. This CDR3 spans 15 amino acids. V lost 3 bases and J 4 bases, leaving 15 bases between the germline ends. In DNA, the CDR3 is TGTGCCAGCAGTGAGACGGGAGTGAGGGGAGAGACCCAGTACTTC. It yields the protein CASSETGVRGETQYF.

The rearrangement uses TRBV9 and TRBJ2-5; 12 nucleotides align to TRBD1. Germline V CDR1 and CDR2: SGDLS, YYNGEE. V lost 6 bases and J lost 5; bases outside the gene matches: 8. This CDR3 is 15 amino acids long. CDR3 nucleotides: TGTGCCAGCACCGGGACAGGGGGCTATGGGGAGACCCAGTACTTC. Encoded protein: CASTGTGGYGETQYF.

J is TRBJ2-7 and V is TRBV28; 7 nucleotides line up with TRBD2. CDR1 and CDR2 from the germline V gene are MDHEN and SYDVKM. CDR3 length: 17 amino acids. V trimming: 4 bases; J trimming: 0 bases; junction bases outside the gene matches: 12. CDR3 in DNA: TGTGCCAGCAGTTCAAACCTGGGAGGGGCCTCCTCCTACGAGCAGTACTTC. Amino acid sequence: CASSSNLGGASSYEQYF.

The V gene is TRBV30, the J gene TRBJ2-1, with 10 bases fitting TRBD2. Germline CDR1 GTSNPN, CDR2 SVGIG (reference sequence). The V segment lost 2 bases and the J segment 10 bases; nucleotides outside the gene matches: 5. The CDR3 totals 13 residues. The CDR3 loop is CAWSSSGRGEQFF. In DNA form, the CDR3 reads TGTGCCTGGAGTTCCAGCGGGAGGGGAGAGCAGTTCTTC.

V gene TRBV5-1 combines with J gene TRBJ1-4; D might be TRBD1 (5 bases). Deletions cut 6 bases from V and 5 bases from J, with 14 bases between. In germline, CDR1 is SGHRS, CDR2 YFSETQ. This CDR3 spans 14 amino acids. CDR3 in DNA: TGCGCCAGCAACTCCGGGGGACCAAATGAAAAACTGTTTTTT. It encodes CASNSGGPNEKLFF.

The rearrangement links TRBV5-1 to TRBJ1-5; no clear D gene. Germline CDR1 is SGHRS and CDR2 is YFSETQ. This CDR3 is 13 amino acids long. Trimming left V 0 bases short and J 4 bases short, with 5 bases between. DNA for the CDR3: TGCGCCAGCAGCTTGGACGGGAATCAGCCCCAGCATTTT. This gives the protein CASSLDGNQPQHF.

This chain connects TRBV9 to TRBJ2-3; D is possibly TRBD2 (6 bases). Trimming removed 0 bases at V and 0 bases at J, with 8 bases between. The CDR3 totals 15 residues. Germline CDR1 reads SGDLS; CDR2 reads YYNGEE. CDR3 in DNA: TGTGCCAGCAGCGTAGTGGCGGGAAGCACAGATACGCAGTATTTT. The encoded protein is CASSVVAGSTDTQYF.

This chain uses TRBV7-3 with TRBJ2-5, with 8 nucleotides matching TRBD2. The CDR3 is 15 residues long. CDR1 and CDR2 from the germline V gene are SGHTA and FQGTGA. Germline trimming cut 5 bases from V and 1 base from J; bases unmatched to any gene: 6. The CDR3 nucleotides read TGTGCCAGCAGCCCCCGGGGGGGATTCCAAGAGACCCAGTACTTC. Protein product: CASSPRGGFQETQYF.